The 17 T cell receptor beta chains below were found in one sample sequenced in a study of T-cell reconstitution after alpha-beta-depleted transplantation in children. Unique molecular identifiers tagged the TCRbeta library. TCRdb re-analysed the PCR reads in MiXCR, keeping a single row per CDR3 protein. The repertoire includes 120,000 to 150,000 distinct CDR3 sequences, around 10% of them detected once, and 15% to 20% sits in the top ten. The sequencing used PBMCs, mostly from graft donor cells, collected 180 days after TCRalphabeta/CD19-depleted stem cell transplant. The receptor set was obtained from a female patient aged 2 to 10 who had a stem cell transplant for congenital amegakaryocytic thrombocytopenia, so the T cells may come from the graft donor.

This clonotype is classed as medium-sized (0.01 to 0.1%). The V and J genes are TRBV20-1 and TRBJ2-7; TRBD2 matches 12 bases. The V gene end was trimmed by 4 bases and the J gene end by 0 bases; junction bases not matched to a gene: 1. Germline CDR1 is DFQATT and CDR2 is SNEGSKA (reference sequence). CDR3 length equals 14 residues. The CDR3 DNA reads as TGCAGTGCTACTAGCGGGAGGGCCTCCTACGAGCAGTACTTC. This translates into CSATSGRASYEQYF.

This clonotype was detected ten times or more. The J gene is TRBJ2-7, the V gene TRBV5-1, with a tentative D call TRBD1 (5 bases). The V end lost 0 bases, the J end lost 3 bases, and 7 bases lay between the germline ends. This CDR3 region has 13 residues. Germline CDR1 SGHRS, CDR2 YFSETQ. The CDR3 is CASSLVTGYEQYF. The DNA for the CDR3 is TGCGCCAGCAGCTTGGTTACAGGCTACGAGCAGTACTTC. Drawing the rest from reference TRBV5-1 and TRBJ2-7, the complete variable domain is KAGVTQTPRYLIKTRGQQVTLSCSPISGHRSVSWYQQTPGQGLQFLFEYFSETQRNKGNFPGRFSGRQFSNSRSEMNVSTLELGDSALYLCASSLVTGYEQYFGPGTRLTVT.

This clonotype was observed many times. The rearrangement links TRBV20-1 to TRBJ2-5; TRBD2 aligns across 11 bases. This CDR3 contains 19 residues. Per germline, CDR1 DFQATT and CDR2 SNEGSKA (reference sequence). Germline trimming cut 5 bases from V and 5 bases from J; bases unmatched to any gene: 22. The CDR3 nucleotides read TGCAGTGCTGGGGCGGACAGCGGGACTAGCGGAATCGGCGGGGAGACCCAGTACTTC. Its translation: CSAGADSGTSGIGGETQYF.

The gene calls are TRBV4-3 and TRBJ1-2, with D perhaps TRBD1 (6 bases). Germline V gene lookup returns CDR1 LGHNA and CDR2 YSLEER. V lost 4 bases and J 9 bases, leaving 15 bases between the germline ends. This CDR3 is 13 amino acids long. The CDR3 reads CASSPGLGGSYTF. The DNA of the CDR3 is TGCGCCAGCAGCCCTGGTCTGGGGGGCAGCTACACCTTC.

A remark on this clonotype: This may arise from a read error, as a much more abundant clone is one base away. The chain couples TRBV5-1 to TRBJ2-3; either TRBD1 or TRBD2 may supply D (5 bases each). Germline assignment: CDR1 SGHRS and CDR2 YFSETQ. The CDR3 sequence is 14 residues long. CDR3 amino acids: CSSSGRARTDTQYF. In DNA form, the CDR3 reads TGCTCCAGCAGCGGCAGGGCTCGCACAGATACGCAGTATTTT.

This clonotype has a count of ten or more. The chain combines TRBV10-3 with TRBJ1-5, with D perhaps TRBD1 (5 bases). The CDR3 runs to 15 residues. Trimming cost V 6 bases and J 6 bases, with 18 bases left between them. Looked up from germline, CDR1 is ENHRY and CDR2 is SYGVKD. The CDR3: CAISERDATSQPQHF. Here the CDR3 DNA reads TGTGCCATCAGCGAACGGGACGCAACATCTCAGCCCCAGCATTTT.

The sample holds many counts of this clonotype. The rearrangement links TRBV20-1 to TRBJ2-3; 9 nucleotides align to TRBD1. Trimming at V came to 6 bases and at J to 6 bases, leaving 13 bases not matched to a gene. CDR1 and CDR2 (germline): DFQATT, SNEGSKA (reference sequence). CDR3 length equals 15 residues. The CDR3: CSAGGQGTITDTQYF. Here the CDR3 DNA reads TGCAGTGCAGGGGGACAGGGAACAATCACCGATACGCAGTATTTT.

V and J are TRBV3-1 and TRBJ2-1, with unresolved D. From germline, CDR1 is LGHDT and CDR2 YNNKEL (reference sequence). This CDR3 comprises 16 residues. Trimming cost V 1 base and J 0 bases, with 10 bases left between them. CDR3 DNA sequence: TGTGCCAGCAGCCAAGCCAGCCCCAGCTCCTACAATGAGCAGTTCTTC. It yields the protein CASSQASPSSYNEQFF.

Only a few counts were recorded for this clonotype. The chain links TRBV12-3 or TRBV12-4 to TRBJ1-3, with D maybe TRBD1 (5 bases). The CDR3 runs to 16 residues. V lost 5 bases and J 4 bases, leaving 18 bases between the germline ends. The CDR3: CASSPYGGVVGNTIYF. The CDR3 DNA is TGTGCCAGCAGTCCCTATGGAGGGGTAGTAGGAAACACCATATATTTT.

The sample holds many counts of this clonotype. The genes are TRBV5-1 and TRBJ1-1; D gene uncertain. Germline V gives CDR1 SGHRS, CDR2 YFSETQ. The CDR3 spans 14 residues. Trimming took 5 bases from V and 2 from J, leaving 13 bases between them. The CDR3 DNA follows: TGCGCCAGCAGGATAGACCACGCCAACACTGAAGCTTTCTTT. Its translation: CASRIDHANTEAFF.

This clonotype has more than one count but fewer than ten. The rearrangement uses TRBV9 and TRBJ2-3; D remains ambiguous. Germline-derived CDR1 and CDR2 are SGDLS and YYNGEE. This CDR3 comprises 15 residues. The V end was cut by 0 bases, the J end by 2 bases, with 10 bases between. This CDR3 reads CASSVGIEYTDTQYF. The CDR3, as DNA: TGTGCCAGCAGCGTAGGGATAGAGTACACAGATACGCAGTATTTT.

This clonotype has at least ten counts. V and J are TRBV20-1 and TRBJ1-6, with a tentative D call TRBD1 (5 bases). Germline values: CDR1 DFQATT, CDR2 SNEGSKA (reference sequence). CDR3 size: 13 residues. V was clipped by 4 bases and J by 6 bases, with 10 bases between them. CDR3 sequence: CSATGGSNSPLHF. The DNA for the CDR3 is TGCAGTGCTACGGGGGGTTCTAATTCACCCCTCCACTTT.

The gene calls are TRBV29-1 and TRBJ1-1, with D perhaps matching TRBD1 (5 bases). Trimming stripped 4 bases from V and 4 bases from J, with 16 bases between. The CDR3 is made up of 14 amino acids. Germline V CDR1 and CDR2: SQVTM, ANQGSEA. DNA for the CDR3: TGCAGCGTTGTGCAGGGTAAGGGTTTCACTGAAGCTTTCTTT. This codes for CSVVQGKGFTEAFF.

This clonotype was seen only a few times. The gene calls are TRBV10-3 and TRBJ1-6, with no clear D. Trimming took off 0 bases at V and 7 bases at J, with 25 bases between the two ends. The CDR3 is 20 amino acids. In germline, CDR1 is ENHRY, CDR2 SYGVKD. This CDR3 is CAISESNGDLLGYLNSPLHF. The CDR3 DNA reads TGTGCCATCAGTGAGTCGAACGGAGACCTGTTGGGGTATTTGAATTCACCCCTCCACTTT.

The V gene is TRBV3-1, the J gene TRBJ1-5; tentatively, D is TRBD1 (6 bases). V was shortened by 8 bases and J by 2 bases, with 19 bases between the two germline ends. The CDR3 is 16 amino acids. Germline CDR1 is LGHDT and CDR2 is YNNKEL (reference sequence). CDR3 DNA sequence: TGTGCCAGCGGGGGGGCGGGCAGGGATGGCAATCAGCCCCAGCATTTT. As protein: CASGGAGRDGNQPQHF.

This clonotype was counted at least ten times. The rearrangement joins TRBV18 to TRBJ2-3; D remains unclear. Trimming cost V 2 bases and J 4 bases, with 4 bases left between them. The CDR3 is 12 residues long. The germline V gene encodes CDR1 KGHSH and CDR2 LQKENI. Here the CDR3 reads CASSPGSDTQYF. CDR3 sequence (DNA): TGTGCCAGCTCACCAGGGTCAGATACGCAGTATTTT. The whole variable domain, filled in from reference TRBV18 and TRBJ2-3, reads NAGVMQNPRHLVRRRGQEARLRCSPMKGHSHVYWYRQLPEEGLKFMVYLQKENIIDESGMPKERFSAEFPKEGPSILRIQQVVRGDSAAYFCASSPGSDTQYFGPGTRLTVL.

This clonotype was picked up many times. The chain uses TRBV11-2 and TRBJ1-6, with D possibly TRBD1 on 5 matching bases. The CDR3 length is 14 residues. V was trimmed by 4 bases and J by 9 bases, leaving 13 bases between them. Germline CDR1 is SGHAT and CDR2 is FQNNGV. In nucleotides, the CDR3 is TGTGCCAGCAGCTGGGAGGGGTTGCGTTCACCCCTCCACTTT. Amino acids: CASSWEGLRSPLHF.